The 26 T cell receptor beta chains reported below all come from one sample, sequenced in a study of Ad26.COV2.S vaccination and SARS-CoV-2 variants. Regarding treatment: approximately 18 received Ad26.COV2.S at low or high dose, single or two shots; several received placebo; per-sample allocation not given. On day 63 after the first injection, vaccine and placebo recipients gave samples. Data came from immunoSEQ multiplex PCR; TCRdb stores just in-frame clones and leaves some out. The repertoire holds 300,000 to 500,000 clones, with around nine tenths as singletons. This material consisted of peripheral blood, taken in a trial of Ad26.COV2.S vaccine versus placebo. The receptors derive from a person aged 18 to 59 who received the Ad26.COV2.S COVID-19 vaccine or a placebo.

The chain employs TRBV5-8 and TRBJ2-6; no firm D call. This CDR3 has 17 residues. Trimming shortened V by 8 bases and J by 1 base, and 19 bases separated the two germline ends. CDR1 and CDR2 from the germline V gene are SGHTS and YDEGEE. The CDR3 nucleotides are TGTGCCAGTAACGAGCCGGGTTTCGGGTCTGGGGCCAACGTCCTGACTTTC. Translation: CASNEPGFGSGANVLTF.

The chain is built from TRBV6-5 and TRBJ2-2; TRBD1 might be the D (6 bases). Germline V gene data show CDR1 as MNHEY and CDR2 as SVGAGI. This CDR3 contains 15 residues. V was shortened by 6 bases and J by 7 bases, with 18 bases between the two germline ends. The CDR3 is CASRDPTGYGGELFF. The CDR3, as DNA: TGTGCCAGCAGGGACCCTACAGGGTACGGCGGGGAGCTGTTTTTT.

V and J are TRBV4-2 and TRBJ1-4; TRBD1 aligns across 7 bases. Germline trimming cut 3 bases from V and 2 bases from J; bases unmatched to any gene: 6. The CDR3 length is 16 residues. Per the germline V gene, CDR1 is LGHNA and CDR2 is YNFKEQ. The CDR3 region is CASSQYQGGTNEKLFF. The DNA of the CDR3 is TGTGCCAGCAGCCAGTACCAGGGGGGGACTAATGAAAAACTGTTTTTT.

The chain links TRBV25-1 to TRBJ2-7, with 8 nucleotides matching TRBD1. Germline V lookup: CDR1 MGHDK, CDR2 SYGVNS. With 1 base clipped from V and 5 bases from J, the junction kept 4 bases outside the gene matches. CDR3 length equals 14 residues. Here the CDR3 DNA reads TGTGCCAGCAGTGAATGGACAGGGCTAGACGAGCAGTACTTC. It specifies CASSEWTGLDEQYF.

The chain links TRBV7-9 to TRBJ1-4, with D unclear. CDR1 and CDR2 from the germline V gene are SEHNR and FQNEAQ (reference sequence). Trimming shortened V by 2 bases and J by 16 bases, and 11 bases separated the two germline ends. The CDR3 totals 11 residues. The CDR3 DNA reads as TGTGCCAGCAGCTTACCCAATTTTTGGTTTTTT. This encodes CASSLPNFWFF.

The chain is built from TRBV10-2 and TRBJ2-1; the D gene is possibly TRBD1 (6 bases). The CDR3 loop spans 13 amino acids. Trimming removed 10 bases at V and 5 bases at J, with 15 bases between. From germline, CDR1 is WSHSY and CDR2 SAAADI. The CDR3 DNA reads as TGCGCCACCTGCCGGGACAATAACAATGAGCAGTTCTTC. As protein: CATCRDNNNEQFF.

The chain employs TRBV6-2 or TRBV6-3 and TRBJ1-4; no firm D call. The germline CDR1 and CDR2 sequences are MNHEY and SVGEGT. The CDR3 spans 14 residues. The V end was cut by 5 bases, the J end by 5 bases, with 12 bases between. The CDR3 is CASSPDGRNEKLFF. The CDR3 nucleotides are TGTGCCAGCAGTCCGGATGGCAGGAATGAAAAACTGTTTTTT.

In its sample, this clone was seen once. The chain joins TRBV6-1 to TRBJ1-1; TRBD1 matches at 7 bases. Germline CDR1 and CDR2: MNHNS and SASEGT. Trimming cost V 4 bases and J 8 bases; bases outside gene matches: 16. This CDR3 is built from 16 residues. The CDR3 here is CASSGSGVTGIREAFF. In nucleotides, the CDR3 is TGTGCCAGCAGTGGATCCGGCGTGACAGGGATCCGGGAAGCTTTCTTT.

The chain joins TRBV7-9 to TRBJ2-3; 11 bases fit TRBD2. The germline V gene has CDR1 SEHNR and CDR2 FQNEAQ (reference sequence). This CDR3 has 17 amino acids. With 5 bases clipped from V and 2 bases from J, the junction kept 9 bases outside the gene matches. CDR3 nucleotide sequence: TGTGCCAGCAGCCCCCCTGGGACTAGCGGCTACACAGATACGCAGTATTTT. Protein: CASSPPGTSGYTDTQYF.

The chain links TRBV19 to TRBJ2-7; TRBD1 matches 9 bases. The junction had 3 bases not matched to a gene; V was cut back by 8 bases and J by 1 base. Germline V gene lookup returns CDR1 LNHDA and CDR2 SQIVND (reference sequence). This CDR3 comprises 13 residues. Here the CDR3 DNA reads TGTGCCAGTGGACAGGGGAGTTCCTACGAGCAGTACTTC. It codes for CASGQGSSYEQYF.

The V call is TRBV6-5, the J call TRBJ1-5; 7 nucleotides line up with TRBD1. This CDR3 spans 13 amino acids. J was trimmed by 7 bases and V by 8 bases; bases with no gene match: 8. Looked up from germline, CDR1 is MNHEY and CDR2 is SVGAGI. CDR3: CASATGLEQPQHF. The DNA for the CDR3 is TGTGCCAGCGCGACAGGGTTGGAACAGCCCCAGCATTTT.

This sequence joins TRBV19 and TRBJ2-5; 10 bases match TRBD1. The CDR3 has 16 amino acids. From germline, CDR1 is LNHDA and CDR2 SQIVND (reference sequence). Losses at the gene ends were 5 bases for V and 2 bases for J; bases not matched to a gene: 8. The CDR3 nucleotides read TGTGCCAGTAGTGGCAGGACAGGGGGGGTACAAGAGACCCAGTACTTC. Encoded protein: CASSGRTGGVQETQYF.

V gene TRBV11-2 combines with J gene TRBJ2-7; TRBD2 is a possible D gene (7 bases). V was clipped by 4 bases and J by 4 bases, with 20 bases between them. The CDR3 runs to 16 residues. Germline CDR1 reads SGHAT; CDR2 reads FQNNGV. CDR3 sequence reads: CASSSPSGGGHYEQYF. The CDR3 coding sequence is TGTGCCAGCAGCTCCCCCTCTGGGGGGGGCCATTACGAGCAGTACTTC.

The chain links TRBV4-1 to TRBJ2-5; TRBD2 agrees at 10 bases. Per the germline V gene, CDR1 is MGHRA and CDR2 is YSYEKL. The CDR3 runs to 16 residues. With V trimmed by 2 bases and J by 5 bases, 8 bases remained unmatched. The CDR3 protein is CASSQLAGGYQETQYF. In DNA form, the CDR3 reads TGCGCCAGCAGCCAATTAGCGGGGGGCTATCAGGAGACCCAGTACTTC.

The rearrangement uses TRBV7-8 and TRBJ1-1; D is possibly TRBD1 (6 bases). Germline CDR1 is SGHVS and CDR2 is FQNEAQ. This CDR3 has 14 residues. Trimming stripped 2 bases from V and 3 bases from J, with 10 bases between. In DNA form, the CDR3 reads TGTGCCAGCAGCTTATTCAGGGGCGACACTGAAGCTTTCTTT. Translated, it gives CASSLFRGDTEAFF.

The rearrangement joins TRBV21-1 to TRBJ2-5; the table's D call of TRBD1 was not tested on the DNA. TRBV21-1 is flagged as a pseudogene. The CDR3 is 14 residues long. CDR3 bases: TGTGCCAGCAGCAAAGACGGACAGGGCTGGACCCAGTACTTC. Its protein product is CASSKDGQGWTQYF.

This chain connects TRBV5-1 to TRBJ1-4; no clear D gene. The CDR3 has 13 residues. Germline V lookup: CDR1 SGHRS, CDR2 YFSETQ. Between the trimmed V and J ends, which lost 5 bases and 6 bases, there was a span of 11 bases. CDR3 nucleotides: TGCGCCAGCAGTGAGGGATTTGATGAAAAACTGTTTTTT. It is translated as CASSEGFDEKLFF. The full variable domain, in which reference TRBV5-1 and TRBJ1-4 provide the parts outside the CDR3, is KAGVTQTPRYLIKTRGQQVTLSCSPISGHRSVSWYQQTPGQGLQFLFEYFSETQRNKGNFPGRFSGRQFSNSRSEMNVSTLELGDSALYLCASSEGFDEKLFFGSGTQLSVL.

The gene calls are TRBV5-1 and TRBJ1-2, with D hard to call. Germline V gene data show CDR1 as SGHRS and CDR2 as YFSETQ. The CDR3 is 17 residues long. Trimming took off 0 bases at V and 2 bases at J, with 17 bases between the two ends. The CDR3 region has the DNA TGCGCCAGCAGCTTGGTCGCCAGTGAATCCCGAAACTATGGCTACACCTTC. Its translation is CASSLVASESRNYGYTF.

The V gene is TRBV6-5, the J gene TRBJ2-5; 7 bases match TRBD1. The CDR3 extends over 13 amino acids. In germline, CDR1 is MNHEY, CDR2 SVGAGI. Trimming took 10 bases from V and 1 from J; bases not matched to a gene: 6. The CDR3 nucleotides are TGTGCCACCAGATGGACAGGCCAAGAGACCCAGTACTTC. Translation gives CATRWTGQETQYF.

This clone was seen more than once but under ten times. The CDR3 coding sequence is TGTGCCAGCAGCTTGGGTGGAGTCTCCTACGAGCAGTACTTC. Amino acid sequence: CASSLGGVSYEQYF. V usage is TRBV5-6 and J usage is TRBJ2-7, with D uncertain. CDR3 size: 14 residues. The germline CDR1 and CDR2 sequences are SGHDT and YYEEEE. V lost 0 bases and J 0 bases, leaving 7 bases between the germline ends.

This chain joins TRBV7-2 and TRBJ1-2, with a tentative D call TRBD1 (6 bases). There are 13 residues in the CDR3. Trimming stripped 1 base from V and 3 bases from J, with 6 bases between. Per the germline V gene, CDR1 is SGHTA and CDR2 is FQGNSA. The CDR3 sequence is CASSLDRDYGYTF. The CDR3 bases are TGTGCCAGCAGCTTAGACAGGGACTATGGCTACACCTTC.

This chain connects TRBV10-2 to TRBJ1-4; 7 bases are shared with TRBD1. CDR3 length equals 14 residues. CDR1 is WSHSY, CDR2 SAAADI, per germline. V shed 6 bases and J 4 bases; nucleotides not matched to a gene: 5. The CDR3 is CASRGTDSNEKLFF. DNA of the CDR3: TGCGCCAGCAGGGGGACAGACAGTAATGAAAAACTGTTTTTT.

This clone was observed a single time. The rearrangement links TRBV7-2 to TRBJ1-2, with TRBD1 matching over 8 bases. Germline CDR1 is SGHTA and CDR2 is FQGNSA. This CDR3 region has 14 residues. With V trimmed by 5 bases and J by 6 bases, 8 bases remained unmatched. In nucleotides, the CDR3 is TGTGCCAGCAGCCTCAACCAGGGGGCGCATGGCTACACCTTC. Its translation is CASSLNQGAHGYTF.

This clone was seen a handful of times. The V and J genes are TRBV24-1 and TRBJ1-2; TRBD1 is a possible D gene (5 bases). Germline CDR1 reads KGHDR; CDR2 reads SFDVKD. This CDR3 region has 14 residues. Trimming left V 2 bases short and J 4 bases short, with 10 bases between. This CDR3 is CATSDSGTVYGYTF. CDR3 nucleotide sequence: TGTGCCACCAGTGATTCTGGGACGGTCTATGGCTACACCTTC.

The V call is TRBV20-1, the J call TRBJ1-1, with D unresolved. Germline loops: CDR1 DFQATT, CDR2 SNEGSKA (reference sequence). V lost 3 bases to trimming and J lost 1 base, with 15 bases between them. This CDR3 comprises 15 residues. The CDR3 protein is CSASPLILSNTEAFF. CDR3 in DNA: TGCAGTGCTAGTCCCCTCATATTATCGAACACTGAAGCTTTCTTT.

CDR3 amino acids: CASSPPDNQPQHF. In DNA form, the CDR3 reads TGTGCCAGTAGCCCCCCGGACAATCAGCCCCAGCATTTT. J is TRBJ1-5 and V is TRBV19; no reliable D call. V dropped 6 bases and J dropped 3 bases, with 9 bases sitting between them. Germline V gene data show CDR1 as LNHDA and CDR2 as SQIVND (reference sequence). CDR3 size: 13 residues.